The present entry profiles one T cell receptor beta chain with its context. Its matching antigen is unknown. Individual cDNA molecules in this library carried unique molecular identifiers. Per the original data handling: With a range of about 20,000 to 700,000, the median per sample was roughly 97,000 TCRs. TCRdb recomputed calls from the RACE reads with MiXCR, one row per CDR3 protein. The V and J calls and clone size are TCRdb's, not the authors'. The sample consists of roughly 180,000 distinct CDR3 sequences, around 20% of them appearing once. This record belongs to a study of human T cells and chemical hapten exposure. The CDR3 is 14 residues long. Per germline, CDR1 SEHNR and CDR2 FQNEAQ (reference sequence). Trimming removed 2 bases from V and 5 bases from J, with 9 bases in between. Study observations and caveats: Expanded TCRs grouped into significantly more large CDR3 similarity clusters than controls produced.

Time point given: patch test 1, 2 weeks after DPC sensitization. Treatment denoted: therapeutic diphenylcyclopropenone sensitization with weekly scalp DPC. Before extraction, the whole blood was not fractionated, and total RNA was taken from it. The sample was whole blood, taken in connection with sensitization to the hapten diphenylcyclopropenone (DPC). The genes are TRBV7-9 and TRBJ2-2; D gene ambiguous. This TCR was recovered from a woman in her forties or fifties with alopecia areata. Some clones in this sample may be carry-over from other donors' samples. The CDR3 loop reads CASSLRPQTGELFF. CDR3 in DNA: TGTGCCAGCAGCTTACGGCCCCAAACCGGGGAGCTGTTTTTT. Full variable domain (remainder filled in from reference TRBV7-9 and TRBJ2-2): DTGVSQNPRHKITKRGQNVTFRCDPISEHNRLYWYRQTLGQGPEFLTYFQNEAQLEKSRLLSDRFSAERPKGSFSTLEIQRTEQGDSAMYLCASSLRPQTGELFFGEGSRLTVL.